This T cell receptor (beta chain) derives from a study of OX40 agonist ivuxolimab in advanced cancers. Background on the whole study: Ivuxolimab was an agonistic, fully human IgG2 monoclonal antibody directed against OX40 (CD134), a costimulatory receptor. The paper reports the monotherapy dose-escalation portion (N of about 54 patients) of the phase I ivuxolimab trial. Prior anti-PD-1, anti-PD-L1 or anti-CTLA-4 therapy was permitted, and checkpoint inhibitors had been received by 40% to 50% of dose-escalation patients. Of the approximately 50 patients in dose escalation, about 20 had hepatocellular carcinoma, around 15 had melanoma, 9 had renal cell carcinoma and 9 had head and neck cancer. Peripheral TCRbeta sequencing was intended to test whether TCR sequence diversity was altered and clonal T-cell expansion was caused by ivuxolimab. Three dose-escalation patients achieved partial responses, one with hepatocellular carcinoma and two with cutaneous melanoma. The dose-escalation cohort was around 84% male with a mean age of approximately 60 years, ranging from about 20 to 85. Intravenous ivuxolimab was administered to patients every 2 weeks at six dose levels: 0.01, 0.1, 0.3, 1.5, 3 and 10 mg/kg. The research as a whole found: At doses from 0.1 to 3.0 mg/kg, clonal expansion was seen in both CD4+ and CD8+ blood T cells between baseline and week 6. After ivuxolimab, more expanded clones were found on average in CD8+ T cells than in CD4+ T cells. Antigen specificity was not determined for the clonally expanded peripheral T cells. Low levels of normalized T-cell clonal expansion were also seen in some patients who did not respond. In the 0.1-3.0 mg/kg groups, partial responders were among the patients with the lowest normalized peripheral clonal expansion, particularly in CD8+ T cells.

This clone was counted once. Its antigen is still unknown. Base quality data are lacking; no much larger clone is found one base away. For sequencing of the TCRbeta CDR3 region, genomic DNA was extracted from the sorted cells. The immunoSEQ Assay was used for sequencing of TCRbeta CDR3 regions. TCRdb retrieved this table from immuneACCESS and kept in-frame rearrangements only. Not all clones are present; in checked studies, unresolved V genes account for under half, and no reason is known for the remainder. A total of roughly 97,000 clones appear in this sample, 86% of them only once. The biggest ten clones account for roughly 5.5% of the sample. CDR1 and CDR2 are read off the germline V gene as SGHDN and FVKESK. V is clipped by 0 bases and J by 4 bases, and the sequence between their germline boundaries is 12 bases long. From cysteine to phenylalanine, the CDR3 is 15 amino acids long. CDR3 DNA is the only sequence kept; it has 45 bases, read in frame from the first base.

The trial excluded patients who had a history of autoimmune disease or were on systemic immunosuppression. Peripheral blood for TCR sequencing was collected from all dose cohorts at baseline, on cycle 4 day 1, and on cycle 7 day 1. The samples were taken from a phase I, first-in-human, multicenter, open-label dose-escalation trial of ivuxolimab. Adults with locally advanced or metastatic head and neck squamous cell, hepatocellular, melanoma or renal cell carcinoma were enrolled in the trial. Before TCR sequencing, CD4+ and CD8+ T cells were separately sorted from peripheral blood. Sequencing used CD4+ or CD8+ T cells sorted from blood, obtained in a trial of the OX40 agonist ivuxolimab. The rearranged chain carries TRBV14 and TRBJ2-5; the D region possibly corresponds to TRBD1 (6 bases align). The source of this sequence is an adult with an advanced solid tumor such as melanoma, head and neck, liver or kidney cancer. The bases are TGTGCCAGCAGCCAAGATCAAGTGACAGGAGAGACCCAGTACTTC. It encodes CASSQDQVTGETQYF.